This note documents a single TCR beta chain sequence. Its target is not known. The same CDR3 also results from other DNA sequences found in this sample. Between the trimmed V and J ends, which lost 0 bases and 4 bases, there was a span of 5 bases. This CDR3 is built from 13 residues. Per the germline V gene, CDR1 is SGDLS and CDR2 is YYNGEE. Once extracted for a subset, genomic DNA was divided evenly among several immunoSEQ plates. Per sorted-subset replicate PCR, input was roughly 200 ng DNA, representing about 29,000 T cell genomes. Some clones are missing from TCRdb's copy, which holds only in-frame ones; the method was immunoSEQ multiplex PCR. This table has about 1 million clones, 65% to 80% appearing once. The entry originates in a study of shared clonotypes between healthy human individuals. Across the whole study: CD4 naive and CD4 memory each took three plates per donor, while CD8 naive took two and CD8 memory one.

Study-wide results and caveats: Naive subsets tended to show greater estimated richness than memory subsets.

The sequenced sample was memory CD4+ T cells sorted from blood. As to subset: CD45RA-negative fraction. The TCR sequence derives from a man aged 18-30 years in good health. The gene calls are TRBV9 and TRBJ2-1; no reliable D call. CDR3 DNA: TGTGCCAGCAGCGTAGCCGCGTACAATGAGCAGTTCTTC. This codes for CASSVAAYNEQFF.